Below, 28 T cell receptor beta chains from the same sample are listed, as sequenced in a study of blood T cell repertoires in COVID-19 (dated by TCRdb to about 2020). Libraries were built with the immunoSEQ multiplex PCR assay. The clones in this table, taken by TCRdb from immuneACCESS, are in-frame only. Not every clone is retained; where verified, under half of the shortfall comes from an unresolved V gene, and the cause of the rest is unknown. Recorded for this sample are 57,000 or so clones; about 76% of them occurred a single time. The ten largest clones add up to approximately 20% of the sample. Material: peripheral blood. The source of these receptors is a man in his fifties or sixties with active or convalescent COVID-19.

V gene TRBV11-2 combines with J gene TRBJ2-7, with TRBD2 matching over 10 bases. Germline values: CDR1 SGHAT, CDR2 FQNNGV. This CDR3 has 15 amino acids. The J segment lost 0 bases and the V segment lost 4 bases, leaving 3 bases of the junction unmatched. The CDR3 bases are TGTGCCAGCAGCTCGACTAGCGGGTCCTCCTACGAGCAGTACTTC. It encodes CASSSTSGSSYEQYF.

This clone was seen more than once but under ten times. The J gene is TRBJ2-3, the V gene TRBV7-2, with D possibly TRBD2 on 5 matching bases. The CDR3 extends over 15 amino acids. Germline V gene lookup returns CDR1 SGHTA and CDR2 FQGNSA. The V end was cut by 7 bases, the J end by 0 bases, with 14 bases between. This chain's CDR3 is CASILSGLSTDTQYF. As DNA, the CDR3 is TGTGCCAGCATCCTCTCAGGACTGAGCACAGATACGCAGTATTTT.

The chain is built from TRBV19 and TRBJ1-5; 7 positions match TRBD1. J gave up 3 bases and V 5 bases, and 7 bases lay outside the gene matches. The V gene's germline CDR1 is LNHDA and CDR2 SQIVND (reference sequence). This CDR3 contains 15 residues. CDR3 region: CASSSQTGYNQPQHF. The CDR3 coding sequence is TGTGCCAGTAGTTCCCAGACAGGGTACAATCAGCCCCAGCATTTT.

The chain employs TRBV6-1 and TRBJ2-2, with D possibly being TRBD2 (5 bases). This CDR3 region has 15 residues. CDR1 MNHNS and CDR2 SASEGT come from the germline V gene. Trimming stripped 2 bases from V and 6 bases from J, with 13 bases between. The DNA of the CDR3 is TGTGCCAGCAGTGAAAATCCCCGGACTCCCGGGGAGCTGTTTTTT. It translates to CASSENPRTPGELFF.

The chain carries TRBV7-9 and TRBJ2-3; 7 bases are a match to TRBD2. The CDR3 covers 13 residues. J gave up 5 bases and V 5 bases, and 4 bases lay outside the gene matches. Germline CDR1 and CDR2: SEHNR and FQNEAQ (reference sequence). The CDR3 DNA is TGTGCCAGCAGCAGGTTAGCGGGAGATACGCAGTATTTT. Encoded protein: CASSRLAGDTQYF.

In its sample, this clone was seen a few times. The rearrangement joins TRBV14 to TRBJ1-1; unclear D gene. The CDR3 covers 17 residues. V lost 0 bases, J lost 2 bases, and 16 bases lay in between. Germline loops: CDR1 SGHDN, CDR2 FVKESK. CDR3 residues: CASSQDIWGGRNTEAFF. The CDR3 bases are TGTGCCAGCAGCCAAGATATATGGGGAGGGAGAAACACTGAAGCTTTCTTT.

The chain links TRBV18 to TRBJ2-7; TRBD1 aligns across 7 bases. V gave up 0 bases and J gave up 5 bases; unmatched junction bases: 4. Germline values: CDR1 KGHSH, CDR2 LQKENI. The CDR3 runs 14 residues. In DNA form, the CDR3 reads TGTGCCAGCTCACCACCCTGGGACAGAGACGAGCAGTACTTC. Translated, it gives CASSPPWDRDEQYF.

This clone appeared once. The chain joins TRBV2 to TRBJ2-1; perhaps TRBD1 as D (5 bases). V lost 1 base to trimming and J lost 0 bases, with 10 bases between them. The CDR3 length is 16 residues. The germline V gene has CDR1 SNHLY and CDR2 FYNNEI. CDR3 nucleotide sequence: TGTGCCAGCAGTGAAGGTGACAGAAGCTCCTACAATGAGCAGTTCTTC. Translation gives CASSEGDRSSYNEQFF.

This clone occurred a few times. The rearrangement links TRBV27 to TRBJ2-1; D possibly corresponds to TRBD2 (6 bases). Germline V gene data show CDR1 as MNHEY and CDR2 as SMNVEV (reference sequence). There are 17 residues in the CDR3. The V end was cut by 3 bases, the J end by 8 bases, with 23 bases between. CDR3 coding DNA: TGTGCCAGCAGTTTTTTCCAGCGGGTTAACTACGGGGATGAGCAGTTCTTC. It specifies CASSFFQRVNYGDEQFF.

This chain uses TRBV10-3 with TRBJ2-3; TRBD1 aligns across 10 bases. The germline gives CDR1 ENHRY, CDR2 SYGVKD. Unmatched junction bases numbered 8, after V lost 5 bases and J lost 3 bases. This CDR3 is 16 amino acids long. This CDR3 is CAISPRDRGGTDTQYF. In DNA, the CDR3 is TGTGCCATCAGTCCGAGGGACAGGGGAGGGACAGATACGCAGTATTTT.

The V call is TRBV5-8, the J call TRBJ1-6; D uncertain. The CDR3 runs 13 residues. Trimming cost V 0 bases and J 11 bases, with 9 bases left between them. Germline-derived CDR1 and CDR2 are SGHTS and YDEGEE. CDR3 nucleotide sequence: TGTGCCAGCAGCTTGGGCGAGGGAACACCCCTCCACTTT. It is translated as CASSLGEGTPLHF.

This clone has a handful of counts. This chain links TRBV6-5 with TRBJ2-1; 12 bases are a match to TRBD1. CDR1 is MNHEY, CDR2 SVGAGI, per germline. Unmatched junction bases numbered 10, after V lost 6 bases and J lost 10 bases. CDR3 length equals 15 residues. CDR3 in amino acids: CASRGGQGAIWEQFF. The CDR3 DNA reads as TGTGCCAGCAGAGGGGGACAGGGGGCCATTTGGGAGCAGTTCTTC.

The rearrangement uses TRBV6-4 and TRBJ2-1, with a weak D call TRBD2 (5 bases). Germline V CDR1 and CDR2: MRHNA, SNTAGT. The CDR3 is 15 residues long. V was shortened by 3 bases and J by 3 bases, with 12 bases between the two germline ends. The CDR3 loop reads CASSEGLARYNEQFF. As DNA, the CDR3 is TGTGCCAGCAGTGAGGGTCTAGCTCGCTACAATGAGCAGTTCTTC.

Regarding this clone: Being one base from a much bigger clone, this may be a read error. This CDR3 is also generated by other DNA sequences in the sample. J is TRBJ1-2 and V is TRBV19; 7 positions match TRBD1. The CDR3 sequence is 13 residues long. The trim removed 6 bases at V and 2 bases at J, leaving 3 bases unmatched. Per germline, CDR1 LNHDA and CDR2 SQIVND (reference sequence). As DNA, the CDR3 is TGTGCCAGTAGCCTACAGGGGAACTATGGCTACACCTTC. Residues: CASSLQGNYGYTF.

CDR3 coding DNA: TGTGCCAGCAGCCAAGATGTCTACGTCCTGACTTTC. This sequence encodes CASSQDVYVLTF. This chain links TRBV3-1 (or the pseudogene TRBV3-2) with TRBJ2-6; D not resolved. Germline V gene sequence: CDR1 LGHDT, CDR2 YNNKEL (reference sequence). CDR3 length: 12 amino acids. Trimming left V 0 bases short and J 11 bases short, with 5 bases between.

The rearrangement joins TRBV7-9 to TRBJ2-5, with 9 bases identical to TRBD2. This CDR3 is built from 14 residues. The germline V gene encodes CDR1 SEHNR and CDR2 FQNEAQ (reference sequence). V shed 5 bases, J shed 4 bases, and the junction held 5 bases outside the gene matches. The CDR3 DNA reads as TGTGCCAGCAGCCCTCTAGCGGGGCCAGAGACCCAGTACTTC. It yields the protein CASSPLAGPETQYF.

CDR3 amino acids: CAWSVTRSRAFF. The CDR3 bases are TGTGCCTGGAGTGTTACTAGATCTAGGGCTTTCTTT. V is TRBV30 and J is TRBJ1-1; unclear D gene. Germline CDR1 reads GTSNPN; CDR2 reads SVGIG (reference sequence). This CDR3 region has 12 residues. V lost 0 bases and J 11 bases, leaving 13 bases between the germline ends.

The chain recombines TRBV14 with TRBJ1-1; D possibly corresponds to TRBD1 (5 bases). The CDR3 consists of 15 residues. Trimming removed 0 bases from V and 6 bases from J, with 14 bases in between. Germline CDR1 SGHDN, CDR2 FVKESK. The CDR3 DNA follows: TGTGCCAGCAGCCAAGATTTGGGGGGTCGAGCTGAAGCTTTCTTT. It yields the protein CASSQDLGGRAEAFF.

This chain links TRBV10-3 with TRBJ2-6, with no clear D. Trimming took off 6 bases at V and 0 bases at J, with 6 bases between the two ends. The length of the CDR3 is 14 residues. Germline-derived CDR1 and CDR2 are ENHRY and SYGVKD. CDR3 sequence reads: CAISPSSGANVLTF. The DNA of the CDR3 is TGTGCCATCAGCCCGAGCTCTGGGGCCAACGTCCTGACTTTC.

The chain combines TRBV4-1 with TRBJ1-5; TRBD1 might be the D (5 bases). Deletions cut 0 bases from V and 5 bases from J, with 14 bases between. In germline, CDR1 is MGHRA, CDR2 YSYEKL. This CDR3 spans 16 amino acids. The CDR3: CASSQDETGGDQPQHF. The CDR3 DNA follows: TGCGCCAGCAGCCAAGATGAAACGGGGGGGGATCAGCCCCAGCATTTT.

The chain couples TRBV9 to TRBJ1-1; 7 positions match TRBD1. With V trimmed by 3 bases and J by 5 bases, 7 bases remained unmatched. CDR3 length: 14 amino acids. Looked up from germline, CDR1 is SGDLS and CDR2 is YYNGEE. CDR3 amino acids: CASSGRGERTEAFF. The CDR3, as DNA: TGTGCCAGCAGCGGCAGGGGGGAAAGAACTGAAGCTTTCTTT.

The rearrangement joins TRBV29-1 to TRBJ1-1; weak D call: TRBD1 (6 bases). The V end was cut by 3 bases, the J end by 3 bases, with 11 bases between. CDR1 is SQVTM and CDR2 is ANQGSEA in the germline V gene. CDR3 length: 13 amino acids. The CDR3 DNA reads as TGCAGCGTTGACAACAGGGAAGACACTGAAGCTTTCTTT. This sequence encodes CSVDNREDTEAFF. The whole variable domain, remainder taken from reference TRBV29-1 and TRBJ1-1, is SAVISQKPSRDICQRGTSLTIQCQVDSQVTMMFWYRQQPGQSLTLIATANQGSEATYESGFVIDKFPISRPNLTFSTLTVSNMSPEDSSIYLCSVDNREDTEAFFGQGTRLTVV.

The chain couples TRBV6-2 or TRBV6-3 to TRBJ2-7; 9 nucleotides line up with TRBD2. V gave up 5 bases and J gave up 4 bases; unmatched junction bases: 9. The CDR3 covers 15 residues. The germline V gene has CDR1 MNHEY and CDR2 SVGEGT. Written as DNA, the CDR3 is TGTGCCAGCAGTCCAAGAGGTAGCGGGAGATACGAGCAGTACTTC. As protein: CASSPRGSGRYEQYF.

This clone appeared a single time. The CDR3 nucleotides read TGTGCCAGCAGTCGTTGGAGCATCTCCTACGAGCAGTACTTC. Residues: CASSRWSISYEQYF. V usage is TRBV5-6 and J usage is TRBJ2-7; D gene ambiguous. The CDR3 has 14 residues. Germline V gene sequence: CDR1 SGHDT, CDR2 YYEEEE. Trimming removed 5 bases from V and 0 bases from J, with 12 bases in between.

V is TRBV2 and J is TRBJ1-4, with TRBD1 matching over 9 bases. With V trimmed by 6 bases and J by 8 bases, 7 bases remained unmatched. CDR3 length equals 14 residues. Per germline, CDR1 SNHLY and CDR2 FYNNEI. In DNA form, the CDR3 reads TGTGCCAGCAGATCGACAGGGGGTGAAGAAAAACTGTTTTTT. Translating it yields CASRSTGGEEKLFF.

This clone has a handful of counts. The chain carries TRBV29-1 and TRBJ1-1; maybe TRBD1 (6 bases). Germline V gene lookup returns CDR1 SQVTM and CDR2 ANQGSEA. The CDR3 length is 12 residues. Trimming stripped 4 bases from V and 7 bases from J, with 13 bases between. The CDR3 region has the DNA TGCAGCGTTGGGGGGGGCCGGCTTGAAGCTTTCTTT. As protein: CSVGGGRLEAFF.

This rearrangement joins TRBV19 to TRBJ1-2, with D perhaps matching TRBD1 (5 bases). In germline, CDR1 is LNHDA, CDR2 SQIVND (reference sequence). The CDR3 spans 14 residues. V lost 4 bases and J 0 bases, leaving 9 bases between the germline ends. DNA of the CDR3: TGTGCCAGTAGTACGGGACTGGCTAACTATGGCTACACCTTC. Protein product: CASSTGLANYGYTF.

J is TRBJ2-2 and V is TRBV29-1, with D possibly being TRBD2 (5 bases). Germline assignment: CDR1 SQVTM and CDR2 ANQGSEA. V was cut by 4 bases and J by 3 bases, with 9 bases left in between. The CDR3 totals 13 residues. The DNA for the CDR3 is TGCAGCGTTGGTTCGCGGGACACCGGGGAGCTGTTTTTT. Its protein product is CSVGSRDTGELFF.